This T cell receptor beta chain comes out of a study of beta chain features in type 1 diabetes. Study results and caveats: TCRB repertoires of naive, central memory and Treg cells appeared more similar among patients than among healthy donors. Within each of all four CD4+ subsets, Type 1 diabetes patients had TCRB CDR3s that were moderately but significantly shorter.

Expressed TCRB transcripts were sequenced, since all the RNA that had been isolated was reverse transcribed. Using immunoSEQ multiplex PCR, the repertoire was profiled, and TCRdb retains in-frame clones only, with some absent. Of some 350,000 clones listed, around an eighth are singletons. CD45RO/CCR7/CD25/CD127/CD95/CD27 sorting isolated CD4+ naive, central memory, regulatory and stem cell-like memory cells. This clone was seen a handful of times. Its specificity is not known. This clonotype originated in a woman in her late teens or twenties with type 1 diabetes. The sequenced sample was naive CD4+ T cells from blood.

CDR3 loop: CSVEVQENTEAFF. The CDR3 nucleotides read TGCAGCGTTGAAGTACAGGAGAACACTGAAGCTTTCTTT. The chain carries TRBV29-1 and TRBJ1-1; maybe TRBD1 (5 bases). This CDR3 has 13 amino acids. Trimming pared 1 base from V and 1 base from J, leaving 7 bases between. Germline loops: CDR1 SQVTM, CDR2 ANQGSEA.